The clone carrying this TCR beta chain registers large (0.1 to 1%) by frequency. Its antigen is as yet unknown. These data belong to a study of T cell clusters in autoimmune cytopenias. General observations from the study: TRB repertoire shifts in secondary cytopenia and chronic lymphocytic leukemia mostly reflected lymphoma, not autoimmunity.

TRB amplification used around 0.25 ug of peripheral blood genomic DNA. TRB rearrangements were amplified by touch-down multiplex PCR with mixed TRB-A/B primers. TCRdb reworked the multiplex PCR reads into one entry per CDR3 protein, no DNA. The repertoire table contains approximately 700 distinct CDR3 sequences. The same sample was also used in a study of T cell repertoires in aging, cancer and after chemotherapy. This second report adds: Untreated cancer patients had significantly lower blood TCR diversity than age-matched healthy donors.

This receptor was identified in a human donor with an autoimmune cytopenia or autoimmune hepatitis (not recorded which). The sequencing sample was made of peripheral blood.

Here the CDR3 reads CASRVAGGPNNEQFF. J is TRBJ2-1 and V is TRBV12-3 or TRBV12-4. This CDR3 region has 15 residues.